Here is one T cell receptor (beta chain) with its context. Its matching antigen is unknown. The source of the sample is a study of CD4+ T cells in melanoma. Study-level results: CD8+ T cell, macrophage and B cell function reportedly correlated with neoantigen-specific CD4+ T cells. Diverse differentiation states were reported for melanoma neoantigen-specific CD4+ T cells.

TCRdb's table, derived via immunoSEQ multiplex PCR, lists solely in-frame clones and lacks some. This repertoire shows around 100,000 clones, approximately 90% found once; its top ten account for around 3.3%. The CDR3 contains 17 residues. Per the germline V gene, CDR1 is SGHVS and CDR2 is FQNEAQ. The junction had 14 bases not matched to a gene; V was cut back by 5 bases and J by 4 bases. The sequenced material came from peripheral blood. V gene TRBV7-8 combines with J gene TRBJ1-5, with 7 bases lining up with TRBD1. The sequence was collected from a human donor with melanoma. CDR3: CASSHRQGRIGNQPQHF. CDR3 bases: TGTGCCAGCAGCCACCGACAGGGACGGATCGGAAATCAGCCCCAGCATTTT.